A single sample is the source of the 17 T cell receptor beta chains below, sequenced in a study of shared T cell receptors in the human thymus. The table came from immunoSEQ multiplex PCR; TCRdb's copy has only in-frame clones and leaves some out. This table holds 550,000 to 800,000 clones, approximately 85% found once. The sample was also linked to a second study, of human thymus T cells.

The sequencing input was thymocytes. Source of these receptors: a girl less than two years old with a congenital heart defect.

The gene calls are TRBV28 and TRBJ1-4; unclear D gene. V was cut by 1 base and J by 5 bases, with 11 bases left in between. The germline CDR1 and CDR2 sequences are MDHEN and SYDVKM. The CDR3 runs to 15 residues. CDR3 DNA sequence: TGTGCCAGCAGTTTATTTGACAAGCGGAATGAAAAACTGTTTTTT. Its translation: CASSLFDKRNEKLFF.

The CDR3 region has the DNA TGTGCCAGCAGATCCGGGACAGAGGACTACGAGCAGTACTTC. Translating it yields CASRSGTEDYEQYF. This chain connects TRBV2 to TRBJ2-7; 7 nucleotides align to TRBD1. The CDR3 has 14 amino acids. Germline lookup yields CDR1 SNHLY and CDR2 FYNNEI. Germline trimming cut 6 bases from V and 3 bases from J; bases unmatched to any gene: 8.

The V and J genes are TRBV4-1 and TRBJ1-2; the D gene is possibly TRBD1 (6 bases). This CDR3 is built from 17 residues. Germline-derived CDR1 and CDR2 are MGHRA and YSYEKL. V shed 0 bases and J shed 7 bases, with 21 bases lying between them. The CDR3 spells CASSQDRTATGRPGYTF. In DNA, the CDR3 is TGCGCCAGCAGCCAAGATAGAACGGCCACAGGGAGACCTGGCTACACCTTC.

The chain links TRBV5-4 to TRBJ1-2; 7 bases fit TRBD1. CDR3 length: 15 residues. Trimming cost V 4 bases and J 4 bases; bases outside gene matches: 10. CDR1 and CDR2 from the germline V gene are SGHNT and YYREEE (reference sequence). CDR3 sequence reads: CASSRTQDRIYGYTF. CDR3 nucleotides: TGTGCCAGCAGCCGAACACAGGACAGGATCTATGGCTACACCTTC.

The chain has TRBV13 and TRBJ1-2; 7 positions agree with TRBD1. V shed 6 bases, J shed 2 bases, and the junction held 3 bases outside the gene matches. This CDR3 has 13 amino acids. Germline lookup yields CDR1 PRHDT and CDR2 FYEKMQ (reference sequence). The CDR3 nucleotides read TGTGCCAGCAGGGGGACAGTGAACTATGGCTACACCTTC. Protein sequence: CASRGTVNYGYTF.

The V call is TRBV6-1, the J call TRBJ2-3, with 7 bases lining up with TRBD2. With 2 bases clipped from V and 0 bases from J, the junction kept 5 bases outside the gene matches. The V gene's germline CDR1 is MNHNS and CDR2 SASEGT. CDR3 length: 16 amino acids. The CDR3 sequence is CASSELSRGSTDTQYF. The CDR3 DNA reads TGTGCCAGCAGTGAACTCTCGCGGGGGAGCACAGATACGCAGTATTTT.

The chain has TRBV27 and TRBJ2-1; the match to TRBD2 covers 13 bases. V trimming: 7 bases; J trimming: 5 bases; junction bases outside the gene matches: 11. Germline values: CDR1 MNHEY, CDR2 SMNVEV (reference sequence). There are 17 residues in the CDR3. This chain's CDR3 is CASTSETSGGVHNEQFF. The CDR3 coding sequence is TGTGCCAGCACCTCCGAAACTAGCGGGGGGGTTCACAATGAGCAGTTCTTC.

The gene calls are TRBV18 and TRBJ2-4; a weak D match, TRBD1 (6 bases). This CDR3 has 16 amino acids. The V gene's germline CDR1 is KGHSH and CDR2 LQKENI. V was shortened by 3 bases and J by 1 base, with 13 bases between the two germline ends. As DNA, the CDR3 is TGTGCCAGCTCACCCGGACAGAAGGGGGCCAAAAACATTCAGTACTTC. Residues: CASSPGQKGAKNIQYF. The whole variable domain, filled in from reference TRBV18 and TRBJ2-4, reads NAGVMQNPRHLVRRRGQEARLRCSPMKGHSHVYWYRQLPEEGLKFMVYLQKENIIDESGMPKERFSAEFPKEGPSILRIQQVVRGDSAAYFCASSPGQKGAKNIQYFGAGTRLSVL.

The rearrangement uses TRBV19 and TRBJ1-1; TRBD1 aligns across 10 bases. The V segment lost 7 bases and the J segment 11 bases; nucleotides outside the gene matches: 13. The CDR3 is 14 residues long. From germline, CDR1 is LNHDA and CDR2 SQIVND (reference sequence). CDR3 bases: TGTGCCAGTATCTCCCCGGGAGACAGGGGGCGGGCTTTCTTT. It is translated as CASISPGDRGRAFF.

A few counts support this clone. The V and J genes are TRBV7-6 and TRBJ1-5, with D tentatively TRBD1 (6 bases). The CDR3 totals 15 residues. The germline CDR1 and CDR2 sequences are SGHVS and FNYEAQ. Trimming removed 5 bases from V and 1 base from J, with 12 bases in between. CDR3 coding DNA: TGTGCCAGCAGCCCGGGACATCAAAGCAATCAGCCCCAGCATTTT. Translating gives CASSPGHQSNQPQHF.

The chain joins TRBV28 to TRBJ1-6, with unresolved D. CDR1 MDHEN and CDR2 SYDVKM come from the germline V gene. Trimming pared 7 bases from V and 9 bases from J, leaving 16 bases between. The CDR3 is made up of 14 amino acids. CDR3 sequence (DNA): TGTGCCAGCATGATACGGGCTACTAGTTCACCCCTCCACTTT. This gives the protein CASMIRATSSPLHF.

V usage is TRBV21-1 and J usage is TRBJ2-1; the D call TRBD1 from the table was never checked on the DNA. TRBV21-1 is classified as a pseudogene. This CDR3 region has 14 residues. CDR3 sequence (DNA): TGTGCCAGCAGCAACGGGACAGGGAGCAATGAGCAGTTCTTC. It codes for CASSNGTGSNEQFF.

The J gene is TRBJ2-7, the V gene TRBV10-3; TRBD1 matches 7 bases. V shed 8 bases and J 5 bases; nucleotides not matched to a gene: 15. The CDR3 extends over 15 amino acids. The germline gives CDR1 ENHRY, CDR2 SYGVKD. The CDR3 DNA is TGTGCCATCGCCCTCGACAGGGCCGGTCGAGACGAGCAGTACTTC. It specifies CAIALDRAGRDEQYF.

The rearrangement joins TRBV19 to TRBJ1-5; 7 bases are a match to TRBD1. Looked up from germline, CDR1 is LNHDA and CDR2 is SQIVND (reference sequence). The junction had 11 bases not matched to a gene; V was cut back by 3 bases and J by 3 bases. This CDR3 is built from 17 residues. For the CDR3, the DNA is TGTGCCAGTAGTATCGCGGACCTACAGGGGTCCAATCAGCCCCAGCATTTT. Amino acids: CASSIADLQGSNQPQHF. Using reference TRBV19 and TRBJ1-5 for the parts outside the CDR3, the full variable domain is DGGITQSPKYLFRKEGQNVTLSCEQNLNHDAMYWYRQDPGQGLRLIYYSQIVNDFQKGDIAEGYSVSREKKESFPLTVTSAQKNPTAFYLCASSIADLQGSNQPQHFGDGTRLSIL.

The chain joins TRBV6-1 to TRBJ1-1; TRBD1 might be the D (6 bases). Trimming shortened V by 7 bases and J by 0 bases, and 15 bases separated the two germline ends. In germline, CDR1 is MNHNS, CDR2 SASEGT. The CDR3 totals 15 residues. The CDR3 loop reads CASKGLWGLNTEAFF. The CDR3 DNA reads as TGTGCCAGCAAGGGGTTGTGGGGGCTGAACACTGAAGCTTTCTTT.

The genes are TRBV6-4 and TRBJ1-2; 8 nucleotides agree with TRBD1. V trimming: 8 bases; J trimming: 7 bases; junction bases outside the gene matches: 18. Germline V gene sequence: CDR1 MRHNA, CDR2 SNTAGT. This CDR3 contains 16 residues. The CDR3 spells CASAQDRQTGVVGYTF. In DNA form, the CDR3 reads TGTGCCAGCGCCCAAGACAGGCAGACAGGGGTGGTTGGCTACACCTTC.

This clone has only one observation. This chain joins TRBV5-4 and TRBJ1-2, with D possibly matching TRBD1 (5 bases). V gave up 3 bases and J gave up 5 bases, with 29 bases separating them. Looked up from germline, CDR1 is SGHNT and CDR2 is YYREEE (reference sequence). The CDR3 covers 19 residues. In DNA form, the CDR3 reads TGTGCCAGCAGCTCCTATCATCAAGGAAATAAAAGGGGCAAGTATGGCTACACCTTC. It is translated as CASSSYHQGNKRGKYGYTF.